The rows below give T cell receptor beta chains drawn from one sample of a study of blood T cell repertoires in COVID-19. Clones were sequenced by immunoSEQ multiplex PCR, and TCRdb holds only the in-frame ones, with some missing. The sample has approximately 100,000 clones, around 87% seen once; the top ten hold around a tenth. The sample taken for sequencing was peripheral blood. These receptors were obtained from a woman aged 25 to 39 with acute or convalescent COVID-19. Each CDR3 is given with its conserved first and last residue. Clone size, where shown, is once, few, many, or a class for clones that have expanded.

J | size | V | CDR3
TRBJ2-3 | once | TRBV10-3 | CATLAGAADTQYF
TRBJ2-3 | - | TRBV15 | CATSRGHPGADTQYF
TRBJ1-5 | many | TRBV7-2 | CASRGYRVMNQPQHF
TRBJ1-5 | once | TRBV6-6 | CASSYRQGPNQPQHF
TRBJ1-1 | - | TRBV5-6 | CASSLGLGARTEAFF
TRBJ1-1 | - | TRBV28 | CASSLGQGRNAFF
TRBJ2-7 | few | TRBV6-5 | CASSYARAGEQYF
TRBJ1-2 | - | TRBV7-2 | CASSLGTSNLANYGYTF
TRBJ1-1 | - | TRBV19 | CASRSGGQGGTEAFF
TRBJ1-3 | - | TRBV12-3/TRBV12-4 | CASRTGENTIYF
TRBJ1-4 | - | TRBV2 | CASSEGGRVGEKLFF
TRBJ1-1 | - | TRBV5-1 | CASSETARGRGSFEAFF
TRBJ1-6 | - | TRBV6-6 | CASSYSRGASGSPLHF
TRBJ1-6 | - | TRBV5-1 | CASSGGQGTNSPLHF
TRBJ1-2 | - | TRBV6-5 | CATEGQEGSSGYTF
TRBJ1-4 | - | TRBV15 | CATSSPLYDRVSGSNEKLFF
TRBJ2-1 | - | TRBV30 | CAWSNSRHRPGDEQFF
TRBJ2-7 | once | TRBV7-2 | CASSPHHYEQYF
TRBJ1-3 | - | TRBV11-2 | CASSLAGGRSGNTIYF
TRBJ2-6 | - | TRBV18 | CASSGDKEVGGAGANVLTF
TRBJ1-2 | - | TRBV28 | CASIQAAGGYGYTF
TRBJ2-5 | - | TRBV4-1 | CASSQDRDIGETQYF
TRBJ2-7 | - | TRBV9 | CASARDRGSYEQYF
TRBJ2-7 | once | TRBV5-1 | CASSLQQGSYEQYF
TRBJ1-6 | few | TRBV27 | CASRKIQNSPLHF
TRBJ2-7 | - | TRBV9 | CASSPRDRMTYEQYF
TRBJ1-2 | - | TRBV2 | CASSVDKYGYTF
TRBJ2-7 | - | TRBV6-5 | CASSYSQGGQGYEQYF